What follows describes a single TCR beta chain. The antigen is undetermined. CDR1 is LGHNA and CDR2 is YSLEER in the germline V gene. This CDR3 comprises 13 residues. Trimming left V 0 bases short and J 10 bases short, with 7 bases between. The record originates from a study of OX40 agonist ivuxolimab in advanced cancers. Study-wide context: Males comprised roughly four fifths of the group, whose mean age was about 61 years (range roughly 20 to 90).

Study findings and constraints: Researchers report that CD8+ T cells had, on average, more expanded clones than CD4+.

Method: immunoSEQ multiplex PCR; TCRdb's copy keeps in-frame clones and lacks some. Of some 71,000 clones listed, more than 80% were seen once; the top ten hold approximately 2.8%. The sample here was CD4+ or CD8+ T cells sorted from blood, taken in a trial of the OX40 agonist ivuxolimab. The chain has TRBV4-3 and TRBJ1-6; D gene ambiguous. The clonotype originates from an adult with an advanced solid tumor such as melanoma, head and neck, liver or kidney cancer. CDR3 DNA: TGCGCCAGCAGCCAAGATCGAGGCTCACCCCTCCACTTT. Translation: CASSQDRGSPLHF.